The 20 T cell receptor beta chains below come from one sample, sequenced in a study of blood T cell repertoires in COVID-19 (TCRdb year 2020). Library creation used the immunoSEQ multiplex PCR assay. Sourced from immuneACCESS, this table was stored by TCRdb with only in-frame sequences that have V and J called. A share of the clones is absent; for the studies checked, an unresolved V gene accounts for under half, and the remainder has no known explanation. A total of about 480,000 clones appear in this sample, 75% to 90% of them only once. The ten largest clones add up to around 0.95% of the sample. Sequencing was performed on peripheral blood. These receptors all stem from a man aged 18 to 30 with COVID-19, enrolled during active disease.

V gene TRBV5-4 combines with J gene TRBJ2-1; D unresolved. Trimming took 4 bases from V and 5 from J, leaving 7 bases between them. The CDR3 runs to 12 residues. In germline, CDR1 is SGHNT, CDR2 YYREEE (reference sequence). The CDR3 spells CASSRGNNEQFF. CDR3 DNA sequence: TGTGCCAGCAGCCGAGGAAACAATGAGCAGTTCTTC.

This clone was picked up one time. This rearrangement joins TRBV30 to TRBJ1-2, with D perhaps matching TRBD1 (6 bases). Germline values: CDR1 GTSNPN, CDR2 SVGIG (reference sequence). Trimming cost V 2 bases and J 8 bases, with 12 bases left between them. The CDR3 covers 12 residues. CDR3 loop: CAWSRTGFGYTF. CDR3 nucleotide sequence: TGTGCCTGGAGTCGAACAGGGTTCGGCTACACCTTC. Variable domain in full (rest from reference TRBV30 and TRBJ1-2): SQTIHQWPATLVQPVGSPLSLECTVEGTSNPNLYWYRQAAGRGLQLLFYSVGIGQISSEVPQNLSASRPQDRQFILSSKKLLLSDSGFYLCAWSRTGFGYTFGSGTRLTVV.

This chain links TRBV5-1 with TRBJ2-3; 11 bases are a match to TRBD2. Germline CDR1 reads SGHRS; CDR2 reads YFSETQ. This CDR3 contains 15 residues. V was clipped by 6 bases and J by 6 bases; unmatched bases: 9. The CDR3: CASNQVAGGQDTQYF. In DNA form, the CDR3 reads TGCGCCAGCAACCAAGTAGCGGGGGGGCAGGATACGCAGTATTTT. Combining the CDR3 with reference TRBV5-1 and TRBJ2-3 gives the whole variable domain KAGVTQTPRYLIKTRGQQVTLSCSPISGHRSVSWYQQTPGQGLQFLFEYFSETQRNKGNFPGRFSGRQFSNSRSEMNVSTLELGDSALYLCASNQVAGGQDTQYFGPGTRLTVL.

The chain employs TRBV15 and TRBJ1-5; a weak D match, TRBD1 (5 bases). Germline V gives CDR1 LNHNV, CDR2 YYDKDF (reference sequence). Trimming took 3 bases from V and 4 from J, leaving 19 bases between them. The CDR3 runs 17 residues. The CDR3 region has the DNA TGTGCCACCAGCAGGCCTCGGGGGGAAACGGCTAATCAGCCCCAGCATTTT. Translated, it gives CATSRPRGETANQPQHF.

The chain is built from TRBV21-1 and TRBJ1-5; the table's TRBD1 call for D was not verified on the DNA. TRBV21-1 is listed as a pseudogene. The CDR3 has 15 amino acids. CDR3 DNA sequence: TGTGCCAGCAGAGGACAGCTCCCTAGCAATCAGCCCCAGCATTTT. Encoded protein: CASRGQLPSNQPQHF.

This clone has a single count. This sequence joins TRBV27 and TRBJ2-1, with 13 bases that match TRBD2. The germline gives CDR1 MNHEY, CDR2 SMNVEV (reference sequence). The CDR3 is made up of 14 amino acids. Trimming at V came to 7 bases and at J to 9 bases, leaving 6 bases not matched to a gene. CDR3 DNA: TGTGCCAGCACACAGGGACTAGCGGGGTCTGAGCAGTTCTTC. This encodes CASTQGLAGSEQFF.

This chain connects TRBV5-1 to TRBJ2-7; TRBD2 matches 10 bases. The length of the CDR3 is 15 residues. Germline CDR1 is SGHRS and CDR2 is YFSETQ. V was pared by 4 bases and J by 2 bases, with 6 bases of the junction left unmatched. This CDR3 is CASSDGLAGAYEQYF. CDR3 coding DNA: TGCGCCAGCAGCGATGGGCTAGCGGGGGCCTACGAGCAGTACTTC.

CDR3 sequence: CATSRSGTGNTGELFF. The CDR3 coding sequence is TGTGCCACCAGCAGATCCGGGACAGGGAACACCGGGGAGCTGTTTTTT. The V and J genes are TRBV24-1 and TRBJ2-2, with 8 bases matching TRBD1. The CDR3 extends over 16 amino acids. CDR1 and CDR2 (germline): KGHDR, SFDVKD. Trimming cost V 7 bases and J 1 base; bases outside gene matches: 7.

Details on this clone: Other DNA sequences in this sample translate to the same CDR3. This chain links TRBV11-2 with TRBJ2-2; no firm D call. The V and J ends lost 1 base and 1 base respectively, with 7 bases between them. The CDR3 loop spans 15 amino acids. Germline-derived CDR1 and CDR2 are SGHAT and FQNNGV. The chain's CDR3 is CASSLVAGNTGELFF. For the CDR3, the DNA is TGTGCCAGCAGCTTAGTGGCAGGGAACACCGGGGAGCTGTTTTTT.

The rearrangement uses TRBV5-4 and TRBJ2-3, with D maybe TRBD2 (6 bases). V was clipped by 3 bases and J by 1 base, with 21 bases between them. From germline, CDR1 is SGHNT and CDR2 YYREEE (reference sequence). The CDR3 spans 18 residues. CDR3: CASSWGGAGRAGTDTQYF. The CDR3 DNA reads TGTGCCAGCAGCTGGGGAGGAGCGGGCAGGGCGGGCACAGATACGCAGTATTTT.

This clone was seen once. This rearrangement joins TRBV18 to TRBJ2-1, with 8 bases lining up with TRBD1. The CDR3 sequence is 15 residues long. Germline loops: CDR1 KGHSH, CDR2 LQKENI. Trimming removed 5 bases from V and 7 bases from J; junction bases left unmatched: 10. CDR3 in DNA: TGTGCCAGCTCAAAGGGACAGGACCTCTGGAATGAGCAGTTCTTC. Its protein product is CASSKGQDLWNEQFF.

The chain combines TRBV15 with TRBJ2-1, with 11 bases that match TRBD1. The CDR3 is 16 residues long. The V segment lost 3 bases and the J segment 8 bases; nucleotides outside the gene matches: 9. Germline V CDR1 and CDR2: LNHNV, YYDKDF (reference sequence). CDR3: CATSSGRDRGSDEQFF. In DNA form, the CDR3 reads TGTGCCACCAGCAGTGGCCGGGACAGGGGGTCTGATGAGCAGTTCTTC.

The rearrangement links TRBV5-4 to TRBJ2-5, with a tentative D call TRBD2 (6 bases). This CDR3 has 18 residues. Germline V gene lookup returns CDR1 SGHNT and CDR2 YYREEE (reference sequence). V was pared by 4 bases and J by 9 bases, with 31 bases between. The CDR3 DNA reads TGTGCCAGCAGCCTTGGAGGGGACCCAAATAGGGGCCAGTATGCCCAGTACTTC. Protein sequence: CASSLGGDPNRGQYAQYF.

This clone was seen only once. V usage is TRBV6-5 and J usage is TRBJ1-1; D remains ambiguous. There are 11 residues in the CDR3. Per germline, CDR1 MNHEY and CDR2 SVGAGI. Trimming pared 10 bases from V and 4 bases from J, leaving 10 bases between. CDR3 DNA sequence: TGTGCCACCCTTCCGGGCACTGAAGCTTTCTTT. It yields the protein CATLPGTEAFF.

This chain joins TRBV7-8 and TRBJ1-5; 8 nucleotides match TRBD1. Germline V CDR1 and CDR2: SGHVS, FQNEAQ. The CDR3 has 17 amino acids. Trimming cost V 2 bases and J 4 bases; bases outside gene matches: 10. For the CDR3, the DNA is TGTGCCAGCAGCTTAACAACCGGGACAGGAATTAATCAGCCCCAGCATTTT. The encoded protein is CASSLTTGTGINQPQHF.

The rearrangement joins TRBV19 to TRBJ1-1; D gene uncertain. Trimming removed 3 bases from V and 3 bases from J, with 8 bases in between. This CDR3 comprises 13 residues. Germline CDR1 is LNHDA and CDR2 is SQIVND (reference sequence). The CDR3 DNA sequence: TGTGCCAGTAGTATCGGGGTGTACACTGAAGCTTTCTTT. Protein product: CASSIGVYTEAFF.

The CDR3 region is CASSDRDRYNEQFF. DNA for the CDR3: TGTGCCAGCAGTGATAGGGACAGGTACAATGAGCAGTTCTTC. The V gene is TRBV2, the J gene TRBJ2-1; 8 nucleotides align to TRBD1. The J segment lost 4 bases and the V segment lost 3 bases, leaving 2 bases of the junction unmatched. The CDR3 sequence is 14 residues long. Germline-derived CDR1 and CDR2 are SNHLY and FYNNEI.

This clone has only one observation. V gene TRBV5-1 combines with J gene TRBJ1-1; weak D call: TRBD1 (5 bases). Trimming took 1 base from V and 0 from J, leaving 16 bases between them. The CDR3 consists of 17 residues. Germline CDR1 reads SGHRS; CDR2 reads YFSETQ. CDR3 coding DNA: TGCGCCAGCAGCTTGTTTAGGGGCGAGAGTTTGAACACTGAAGCTTTCTTT. Protein product: CASSLFRGESLNTEAFF. Together with reference TRBV5-1 and TRBJ1-1, the CDR3 gives the full variable domain: KAGVTQTPRYLIKTRGQQVTLSCSPISGHRSVSWYQQTPGQGLQFLFEYFSETQRNKGNFPGRFSGRQFSNSRSEMNVSTLELGDSALYLCASSLFRGESLNTEAFFGQGTRLTVV.

The chain uses TRBV7-9 and TRBJ1-3, with D maybe TRBD1 (6 bases). V shed 4 bases and J shed 0 bases, with 19 bases lying between them. The germline CDR1 and CDR2 sequences are SEHNR and FQNEAQ (reference sequence). This CDR3 comprises 18 residues. The CDR3 DNA is TGTGCCAGCAGCTCCCACGTACTAGGGGGTCCCTCTGGAAACACCATATATTTT. Its protein product is CASSSHVLGGPSGNTIYF. The full variable domain, completed using reference TRBV7-9 and TRBJ1-3, is DTGVSQNPRHKITKRGQNVTFRCDPISEHNRLYWYRQTLGQGPEFLTYFQNEAQLEKSRLLSDRFSAERPKGSFSTLEIQRTEQGDSAMYLCASSSHVLGGPSGNTIYFGEGSWLTVV.

V is TRBV19 and J is TRBJ2-1; 7 bases are shared with TRBD2. This CDR3 contains 15 residues. The trim removed 2 bases at V and 8 bases at J, leaving 9 bases unmatched. Germline V gives CDR1 LNHDA, CDR2 SQIVND (reference sequence). CDR3 bases: TGTGCCAGTAGTATATTAGATAGGGGAGGGGATGAGCAGTTCTTC. Translated: CASSILDRGGDEQFF.